This TCR beta chain was found in a study of T cells after posttransplantation cyclophosphamide. Study observations and caveats: Later blood repertoires were often dominated by clones from the donor CD8+ memory compartment. Tissue-infiltrating T cells from skin or gut overlapped little with blood T cells. Recipient CMV seropositivity and CMV reactivation strongly tracked TRB clonality.

The J segment lost 7 bases and the V segment lost 6 bases, leaving 15 bases of the junction unmatched. The length of the CDR3 is 17 residues. The germline V gene encodes CDR1 MDHEN and CDR2 SYDVKM. A marrow graft followed busulfan-fludarabine conditioning, with cyclophosphamide on days +3 and +4. This clone was counted many times. What it binds is not known. The assay was immunoSEQ multiplex PCR, and TCRdb's table has in-frame clones only and misses some. The table lists some 4,000 clones, no singletons, with 13% in the top ten. Here the sequenced sample was PBMCs, taken after allogeneic stem cell transplant with posttransplant cyclophosphamide. This TCR derives from a female patient in her late teens or twenties who received an allogeneic stem cell transplant from an unrelated donor, was CMV-positive, and had acute GVHD only. A share of the T cells may be of graft donor origin. The chain is built from TRBV28 and TRBJ2-7; TRBD2 matches at 13 bases. CDR3 protein: CASSATSGRRRSQEQYF. CDR3 in DNA: TGTGCCAGCAGCGCGACTAGCGGGAGGAGAAGGTCTCAGGAGCAGTACTTC.